These 27 T cell receptor beta chains were all obtained from the same sample, sequenced in a study of blood T cell repertoires in COVID-19. Repertoires were generated with immunoSEQ multiplex PCR, while TCRdb's copy carries only in-frame clones and drops some. The repertoire holds about 230,000 clones, over 85% seen once, with around 3.7% in the top ten. Sample: PBMCs or T cells enriched from blood (not recorded which). These receptors were collected from a woman aged 30 to 39 with acute COVID-19.

This clone was observed once. The V and J genes are TRBV5-1 and TRBJ2-1, with 10 positions matching TRBD1. Germline assignment: CDR1 SGHRS and CDR2 YFSETQ. The trim removed 1 base at V and 12 bases at J, leaving 13 bases unmatched. The CDR3 length is 16 residues. CDR3 in amino acids: CASSLSDRGWLSGQFF. DNA for the CDR3: TGCGCCAGCAGCTTGTCGGACAGGGGGTGGTTAAGCGGGCAGTTCTTC. Complete variable domain (other parts from reference TRBV5-1 and TRBJ2-1): KAGVTQTPRYLIKTRGQQVTLSCSPISGHRSVSWYQQTPGQGLQFLFEYFSETQRNKGNFPGRFSGRQFSNSRSEMNVSTLELGDSALYLCASSLSDRGWLSGQFFGPGTRLTVL.

This clone has just a few counts. The chain links TRBV5-1 to TRBJ1-1; unclear D gene. Trimming left V 1 base short and J 0 bases short, with 4 bases between. This CDR3 is built from 13 residues. Germline-derived CDR1 and CDR2 are SGHRS and YFSETQ. The CDR3, as DNA: TGCGCCAGCAGCTTGACAGTGAACACTGAAGCTTTCTTT. Its protein is CASSLTVNTEAFF.

V gene TRBV18 combines with J gene TRBJ1-2; D may be TRBD1 (6 bases). The V gene lost 4 bases and the J gene lost 0 bases, with 24 bases spanning the gap. Germline V gene sequence: CDR1 KGHSH, CDR2 LQKENI. The CDR3 totals 19 residues. Here the CDR3 DNA reads TGTGCCAGCTCACTCAACCGGCCTGGGGGCGAACGAGCTAACTATGGCTACACCTTC. Encoded protein: CASSLNRPGGERANYGYTF.

This chain connects TRBV29-1 to TRBJ2-2; tentatively, D is TRBD1 (6 bases). V lost 5 bases, J lost 5 bases, and 12 bases lay in between. CDR1 and CDR2 (germline): SQVTM, ANQGSEA. CDR3 size: 13 residues. The CDR3: CSVITGYTGELFF. CDR3 DNA sequence: TGCAGCGTTATTACAGGGTATACCGGGGAGCTGTTTTTT.

This clone was recorded once. The J gene is TRBJ1-6, the V gene TRBV15; a weak D match, TRBD1 (6 bases). This CDR3 is 16 amino acids long. The germline V and J ends were trimmed by 3 bases and 13 bases, with 22 bases remaining between them. The germline CDR1 and CDR2 sequences are LNHNV and YYDKDF (reference sequence). Here the CDR3 DNA reads TGTGCCACCAGCAGCAGGGGCGAGGGAATATTCAGGCCCCTCCACTTT. This sequence encodes CATSSRGEGIFRPLHF.

On this clone itself: The junction differs from germline at one of its ends, possibly a read error. The chain combines TRBV5-6 with TRBJ1-2, with a tentative D call TRBD1 (6 bases). CDR3 length equals 12 residues. Per the germline V gene, CDR1 is SGHDT and CDR2 is YYEEEE. The CDR3 DNA sequence: TGTGCCAGTAGCTCAGGGGTCGGTGGCTACACCTTC. Amino acid sequence: CASSSGVGGYTF.

The gene calls are TRBV5-1 and TRBJ2-5; tentatively, D is TRBD1 (5 bases). V was trimmed by 3 bases and J by 2 bases, leaving 14 bases between them. There are 15 residues in the CDR3. The germline CDR1 and CDR2 sequences are SGHRS and YFSETQ. The CDR3 DNA reads as TGCGCCAGCAGCTCTATGACAGCAACACAAGAGACCCAGTACTTC. Residues: CASSSMTATQETQYF.

The chain recombines TRBV7-9 with TRBJ1-5; 9 bases map to TRBD1. The CDR3 consists of 16 residues. V was pared by 3 bases and J by 4 bases, with 7 bases of the junction left unmatched. Germline loops: CDR1 SEHNR, CDR2 FQNEAQ (reference sequence). The CDR3 region has the DNA TGTGCCAGCAGCTTTTACCGGGACAGGGTTAATCAGCCCCAGCATTTT. The encoded protein is CASSFYRDRVNQPQHF.

This chain uses TRBV18 with TRBJ1-3, with no clear D. Germline-derived CDR1 and CDR2 are KGHSH and LQKENI. V was shortened by 2 bases and J by 6 bases, with 11 bases between the two germline ends. This CDR3 is 14 amino acids long. CDR3 loop: CASSPGGEKNTIYF. The CDR3 bases are TGTGCCAGCTCACCAGGAGGTGAGAAAAACACCATATATTTT.

The rearrangement uses TRBV7-9 and TRBJ1-5; D gene ambiguous. With 1 base removed from V and 2 bases from J, the gap between germline ends came to 18 bases. Per germline, CDR1 SEHNR and CDR2 FQNEAQ (reference sequence). CDR3 size: 18 residues. CDR3: CASSLGAGDTAGNQPQHF. The CDR3 coding sequence is TGTGCCAGCAGCTTAGGGGCAGGTGATACCGCTGGCAATCAGCCCCAGCATTTT.

This clone appeared a single time. The rearrangement joins TRBV5-1 to TRBJ1-1, with 8 bases lining up with TRBD1. Germline CDR1 is SGHRS and CDR2 is YFSETQ. This CDR3 is built from 17 residues. With 4 bases clipped from V and 0 bases from J, the junction kept 11 bases outside the gene matches. The CDR3 reads CASSVGDRTWMNTEAFF. Here the CDR3 DNA reads TGCGCCAGCAGCGTCGGGGACAGGACGTGGATGAACACTGAAGCTTTCTTT.

The CDR3 DNA reads TGCAGCGTCCTAAACCGGGACAGCTTTGGCTACACCTTC. Protein: CSVLNRDSFGYTF. The chain joins TRBV29-1 to TRBJ1-2; 7 bases are a match to TRBD1. Germline loops: CDR1 SQVTM, CDR2 ANQGSEA. Trimming cost V 6 bases and J 7 bases; bases outside gene matches: 11. The CDR3 is 13 residues long.

This clone was observed a few times. The V and J genes are TRBV9 and TRBJ2-4; D possibly corresponds to TRBD1 (6 bases). Per the germline V gene, CDR1 is SGDLS and CDR2 is YYNGEE. Trimming cost V 0 bases and J 2 bases, with 15 bases left between them. The CDR3 has 17 residues. The CDR3 bases are TGTGCCAGCAGCGTAGGGGTCACAGGGTTTACCAAAAACATTCAGTACTTC. Amino acid sequence: CASSVGVTGFTKNIQYF.

This chain uses TRBV5-1 with TRBJ2-1, with 7 bases lining up with TRBD1. Germline CDR1 reads SGHRS; CDR2 reads YFSETQ. This CDR3 is 14 amino acids long. Trimming removed 4 bases from V and 7 bases from J; junction bases left unmatched: 8. In DNA form, the CDR3 reads TGCGCCAGCAGCCCCGCGACAGGGCCTAATGAGCAGTTCTTC. Translated, it gives CASSPATGPNEQFF.

The chain is built from TRBV19 and TRBJ1-5; D gene unclear. The CDR3 has 14 amino acids. Trimming pared 3 bases from V and 2 bases from J, leaving 8 bases between. The germline gives CDR1 LNHDA, CDR2 SQIVND (reference sequence). CDR3 amino acids: CASSINGRNQPQHF. As DNA, the CDR3 is TGTGCCAGTAGTATCAACGGTCGCAATCAGCCCCAGCATTTT.

V is TRBV7-3 and J is TRBJ2-7; tentatively, D is TRBD1 (6 bases). Trimming took 3 bases from V and 0 from J, leaving 12 bases between them. Germline V gene data show CDR1 as SGHTA and CDR2 as FQGTGA. This CDR3 has 15 amino acids. The DNA for the CDR3 is TGTGCCAGCAGCTTCAGCAGGGGCTTCTCCTACGAGCAGTACTTC. It is translated as CASSFSRGFSYEQYF.

The V gene is TRBV2, the J gene TRBJ1-4; maybe TRBD1 (5 bases). Per germline, CDR1 SNHLY and CDR2 FYNNEI. V shed 4 bases and J shed 7 bases, with 10 bases lying between them. The CDR3 length is 13 residues. The CDR3 nucleotides are TGTGCCAGCAGTGGGGAGGGGTTTGAAAAACTGTTTTTT. Protein: CASSGEGFEKLFF.

This chain joins TRBV2 and TRBJ1-2, with D possibly being TRBD1 (5 bases). V was shortened by 4 bases and J by 4 bases, with 19 bases between the two germline ends. This CDR3 has 16 residues. Germline loops: CDR1 SNHLY, CDR2 FYNNEI. The CDR3 region is CASSAGGLGRAYGYTF. CDR3 coding DNA: TGTGCCAGCAGTGCCGGTGGGTTGGGGCGCGCCTATGGCTACACCTTC. Full variable domain (missing parts from reference TRBV2 and TRBJ1-2): EPEVTQTPSHQVTQMGQEVILRCVPISNHLYFYWYRQILGQKVEFLVSFYNNEISEKSEIFDDQFSVERPDGSNFTLKIRSTKLEDSAMYFCASSAGGLGRAYGYTFGSGTRLTVV.

This chain links TRBV24-1 with TRBJ1-1; TRBD1 might be the D (6 bases). CDR1 KGHDR and CDR2 SFDVKD come from the germline V gene. The CDR3 consists of 13 residues. Deletions cut 7 bases from V and 1 base from J, with 9 bases between. CDR3 sequence (DNA): TGTGCCACCAGCAAAGGGGGGAACACTGAAGCTTTCTTT. It translates to CATSKGGNTEAFF.

The chain recombines TRBV7-8 with TRBJ1-1, with TRBD1 matching over 9 bases. V lost 2 bases to trimming and J lost 1 base; unmatched junction nucleotides: 8. This CDR3 spans 17 amino acids. In germline, CDR1 is SGHVS, CDR2 FQNEAQ. The CDR3 nucleotides read TGTGCCAGCAGCTTATACAGGGGGCGGCTCGGGAACACTGAAGCTTTCTTT. It is translated as CASSLYRGRLGNTEAFF.

The chain is built from TRBV19 and TRBJ2-2, with TRBD1 identical over 7 bases. This CDR3 has 14 residues. Germline CDR1 and CDR2: LNHDA and SQIVND (reference sequence). V lost 9 bases to trimming and J lost 4 bases; unmatched junction nucleotides: 8. CDR3 DNA: TGTGCCAGCGACGACAGGGATGGCACCGGGGAGCTGTTTTTT. It encodes CASDDRDGTGELFF.

V usage is TRBV10-3 and J usage is TRBJ1-5; 7 bases are shared with TRBD1. This CDR3 region has 14 residues. Losses at the gene ends were 2 bases for V and 8 bases for J; bases not matched to a gene: 6. The germline V gene has CDR1 ENHRY and CDR2 SYGVKD. The CDR3: CAISEGQAQEPQHF. The CDR3 DNA sequence: TGTGCCATCAGTGAGGGACAGGCGCAGGAGCCCCAGCATTTT.

The sample holds a few counts of this clone. The chain links TRBV30 to TRBJ2-3; D not resolved. The V end lost 0 bases, the J end lost 3 bases, and 7 bases lay between the germline ends. From germline, CDR1 is GTSNPN and CDR2 SVGIG (reference sequence). There are 13 residues in the CDR3. CDR3 protein: CAWSVYPTDTQYF. CDR3 in DNA: TGTGCCTGGAGTGTATATCCGACAGATACGCAGTATTTT.

This chain uses TRBV4-2 with TRBJ2-2, with TRBD1 matching over 12 bases. Germline values: CDR1 LGHNA, CDR2 YNFKEQ. The length of the CDR3 is 16 residues. Trimming at V came to 5 bases and at J to 5 bases, leaving 6 bases not matched to a gene. The CDR3, as DNA: TGTGCCAGCAGCTCCCGGGACAGGGGGCCTACCGGGGAGCTGTTTTTT. Its translation is CASSSRDRGPTGELFF.

The V and J genes are TRBV7-2 and TRBJ1-1, with a weak D call TRBD1 (6 bases). V shed 2 bases and J shed 0 bases, with 13 bases lying between them. The CDR3 covers 16 residues. Per germline, CDR1 SGHTA and CDR2 FQGNSA. CDR3 in DNA: TGTGCCAGCAGCTTATTTCAGGGGCGGATGAACACTGAAGCTTTCTTT. Translated: CASSLFQGRMNTEAFF.

The V gene is TRBV4-1, the J gene TRBJ1-2, with 11 bases fitting TRBD1. V lost 5 bases to trimming and J lost 5 bases; unmatched junction nucleotides: 13. In germline, CDR1 is MGHRA, CDR2 YSYEKL. This CDR3 spans 17 amino acids. The chain's CDR3 is CASSNGQGAVDGYGYTF. The DNA of the CDR3 is TGCGCCAGCAGCAATGGACAGGGGGCGGTGGATGGGTATGGCTACACCTTC.

This clone was recorded once. V gene TRBV9 combines with J gene TRBJ1-4; possible D gene TRBD1, 5 bases. CDR3 length equals 17 residues. The germline V gene has CDR1 SGDLS and CDR2 YYNGEE. V lost 0 bases, J lost 8 bases, and 20 bases lay in between. CDR3 coding DNA: TGTGCCAGCAGCGTAGGAATATCGGCCGGGGCGGGGGAAAAACTGTTTTTT. It is translated as CASSVGISAGAGEKLFF.